The 14 T cell receptor beta chains listed next were all sequenced from one sample in a study of tumor and adjacent non-tumor tissue in lung cancer. The library came from three nested PCR rounds adapted from ARM-PCR protocols. Via MiXCR, TCRdb re-called the multiplex PCR reads, giving one row per CDR3 protein. The table has roughly 120,000 distinct CDR3 sequences, around 75% seen once. The template was RNA from unsorted bulk tissue. Sequences were obtained from lung tumor tissue. The receptor source for this set is a woman in her sixties with non-small cell lung cancer.

The chain employs TRBV11-2 and TRBJ2-7; possibly TRBD2 for D (6 bases). This CDR3 is 15 amino acids long. Germline V gene lookup returns CDR1 SGHAT and CDR2 FQNNGV. V was pared by 8 bases and J by 3 bases, with 20 bases between. The CDR3 nucleotides are TGTGCCAGCGGCTACGGGATTAGCGGTAGCTACGAGCAGTACTTC. It specifies CASGYGISGSYEQYF.

A remark on this clonotype: A clone one base away is much larger, so this may be a read error. V is TRBV6-1 and J is TRBJ2-1; the D is unclear. From germline, CDR1 is MNHNS and CDR2 SASEGT. This CDR3 spans 18 amino acids. Trimming shortened V by 4 bases and J by 8 bases, and 27 bases separated the two germline ends. CDR3 in DNA: TGTGCCAGCAGTGTAAAACCCACCGGGCCGTTCAGAGGCCATGAGCAGTTCTTC. Protein product: CASSVKPTGPFRGHEQFF.

The chain joins TRBV6-5 to TRBJ2-1; unclear D gene. The V and J ends lost 10 bases and 0 bases respectively, with 16 bases between them. From germline, CDR1 is MNHEY and CDR2 SVGAGI. The CDR3 totals 15 residues. Here the CDR3 reads CANIPPRSSYNEQFF. In nucleotides, the CDR3 is TGTGCCAATATCCCCCCGCGGAGCTCCTACAATGAGCAGTTCTTC.

To note about this clonotype: A clone one base away is much larger, so this may be a read error. This chain joins TRBV6-2 or TRBV6-3 and TRBJ2-2; D perhaps matches TRBD2 (6 bases). The CDR3 contains 15 residues. The germline V gene encodes CDR1 MNHEY and CDR2 SVGEGT. The CDR3 nucleotides read TGTGCCAGCTCCCGGCCTTTGGGCCTCACCGGGGGGCTGTTTTTT. This gives the protein CASSRPLGLTGGLFF.

As to this clonotype: A read error may explain this, as a much larger clone is one base away. The rearrangement links TRBV10-2 to TRBJ2-1, with a tentative D call TRBD2 (6 bases). There are 12 residues in the CDR3. Between the trimmed V and J ends, which lost 7 bases and 15 bases, there was a span of 19 bases. The germline CDR1 and CDR2 sequences are WSHSY and SAAADI. Here the CDR3 DNA reads TGCGCCAGCACTGAAATCTTCGCGGGGTGGTTCTTC. It codes for CASTEIFAGWFF.

About this clonotype itself: A much larger clone differs from this one at a single base, so this may be a read error. This chain connects TRBV7-9 to TRBJ1-4; the D gene is possibly TRBD1 (5 bases). Trimming removed 5 bases at V and 0 bases at J, with 16 bases between. Germline values: CDR1 SEHNR, CDR2 FQNEAQ (reference sequence). The CDR3 contains 17 residues. This chain's CDR3 is CASSTLTAFATNEKLFF. In DNA form, the CDR3 reads TGTGCCAGCAGCACCCTGACAGCCTTCGCAACTAATGAAAAACTGTTTTTT. Based on the CDR3 plus reference TRBV7-9 and TRBJ1-4, the full variable domain is DTGVSQNPRHKITKRGQNVTFRCDPISEHNRLYWYRQTLGQGPEFLTYFQNEAQLEKSRLLSDRFSAERPKGSFSTLEIQRTEQGDSAMYLCASSTLTAFATNEKLFFGSGTQLSVL.

The table lists this clonotype with many counts. The chain couples TRBV11-3 to TRBJ1-2; no definite D call. CDR3 length: 15 amino acids. Germline assignment: CDR1 SGHNT and CDR2 YENEEA. The V gene lost 3 bases and the J gene lost 6 bases, with 17 bases spanning the gap. This CDR3 reads CASSFGVAEKHGYTF. The CDR3 DNA reads as TGTGCCAGCAGCTTTGGGGTGGCGGAGAAACATGGCTACACCTTC.

The sample holds many counts of this clonotype. This chain joins TRBV6-1 and TRBJ1-2, with TRBD1 matching 7 bases. The ends lost 6 bases at V and 6 bases at J; junction bases unmatched: 1. The CDR3 is 11 amino acids. Germline CDR1 and CDR2: MNHNS and SASEGT. CDR3 bases: TGTGCCAGCAGGACAGGGAATGGCTACACCTTC. Translated, it gives CASRTGNGYTF.

In the case of this clonotype: This may arise from a read error, as a much more abundant clone is one base away. The rearrangement joins TRBV7-8 to TRBJ1-4; D is uncertain. Trimming pared 5 bases from V and 0 bases from J, leaving 10 bases between. The CDR3 extends over 15 amino acids. Germline assignment: CDR1 SGHVS and CDR2 FQNEAQ. CDR3 coding DNA: TGTGCCAGCAGCCCGAAGCGGGCAACTAATGAAAAACTGTTTTTT. Translated, it gives CASSPKRATNEKLFF.

This clonotype appeared once. The junction departs from the called germline gene at one end, perhaps through a read error. The chain has TRBV20-1 and TRBJ2-7; D is undetermined. Germline CDR1 is DFQATT and CDR2 is SNEGSKA (reference sequence). This CDR3 comprises 14 residues. The CDR3 nucleotides read TGCAATGCTAGAGTTTCAGCGAGCACCTACGAGCAGTACTTC. Translated, it gives CNARVSASTYEQYF.

About this clonotype: The junction shows a germline mismatch at one end, possibly a read error. J is TRBJ1-2 and V is TRBV5-6, with TRBD1 matching 7 bases. The CDR3 has 15 amino acids. Germline V gene data show CDR1 as SGHDT and CDR2 as YYEEEE. CDR3 bases: TGTGCCAGCAGTCCCCGAACAGGGGACTGGTATGGCTACACATTC. Protein sequence: CASSPRTGDWYGYTF.

This clonotype turned up a few times. Germline is not matched at one junction end, which may reflect a read error. The chain joins TRBV5-1 to TRBJ2-1, with a weak D call TRBD2 (6 bases). Germline values: CDR1 SGHRS, CDR2 YFSETQ. The CDR3 contains 16 residues. CDR3 nucleotide sequence: TGCGCCAGTAGCTTGATGATAGGGAGGAGTGACAATGAGCAGTTCTTC. Translation: CASSLMIGRSDNEQFF.

This chain uses TRBV4-3 with TRBJ1-6; 8 bases are a match to TRBD1. This CDR3 spans 15 amino acids. Germline V gene sequence: CDR1 LGHNA, CDR2 YSLEER. Unmatched junction bases numbered 15, after V lost 4 bases and J lost 16 bases. The CDR3 is CASSPGDRGNLPLHF. The DNA of the CDR3 is TGCGCCAGCAGCCCCGGAGACAGGGGAAATTTACCACTCCACTTT.

To note about this clonotype: It may be a read error: a sequence one base away is much more abundant. V gene TRBV6-1 combines with J gene TRBJ1-1, with 7 bases lining up with TRBD1. The CDR3 is 16 residues long. CDR1 and CDR2 from the germline V gene are MNHNS and SASEGT. V shed 6 bases and J 0 bases; nucleotides not matched to a gene: 10. Here the CDR3 reads CASSPGQDRMNTEAFF. CDR3 DNA: TGTGCCAGCAGCCCCGGACAGGATAGGATGAACACTGAAGCTTTCTTT.